A single sample is the source of the 3 T cell receptor beta chains below, sequenced in a study of OX40 agonist ivuxolimab in advanced cancers. Measured with immunoSEQ multiplex PCR; TCRdb has only the in-frame clones, and not every one. Here the sample spans 45,000 to 55,000 clones, around four fifths being singletons. The specimen was CD4+ or CD8+ T cells sorted from blood, collected in a trial of the OX40 agonist ivuxolimab. The receptors stem from an adult with an advanced solid tumor such as melanoma, head and neck, liver or kidney cancer.

The chain carries TRBV30 and TRBJ2-1; D is uncertain. Germline CDR1 is GTSNPN and CDR2 is SVGIG (reference sequence). This CDR3 is 13 amino acids long. V was trimmed by 4 bases and J by 4 bases, leaving 11 bases between them. The CDR3 spells CAWNRVAYNEQFF. The CDR3, as DNA: TGTGCCTGGAATAGGGTTGCTTACAATGAGCAGTTCTTC.

The V call is TRBV30, the J call TRBJ2-5, with a possible D match to TRBD2 (5 bases). Germline V lookup: CDR1 GTSNPN, CDR2 SVGIG (reference sequence). The germline V and J ends were trimmed by 5 bases and 1 base, with 8 bases remaining between them. This CDR3 is 12 amino acids long. Here the CDR3 DNA reads TGTGCCTGGGGACTGTCCCAAGAGACCCAGTACTTC. It yields the protein CAWGLSQETQYF.

The V call is TRBV7-8, the J call TRBJ2-2; the D is unclear. The germline V gene has CDR1 SGHVS and CDR2 FQNEAQ. CDR3 length: 12 residues. The V and J ends lost 5 bases and 5 bases respectively, with 6 bases between them. The CDR3 loop reads CASSLGTGELFF. The DNA for the CDR3 is TGTGCCAGCAGCCTCGGAACCGGGGAGCTGTTTTTT.